This TCR beta chain derives from a study of CD8 T cells in Susac syndrome. Comment on this clonotype: The antigen remains unidentified.

Treatment-naive patients with stable or active relapsing-remitting disease were the multiple sclerosis controls. An input of about 0.45 to 1 ug of RNA was subjected to reverse transcription using random hexamers. Across 54 Vbeta and 13 Jbeta, TCR beta CDR3 was amplified with immunoSEQ multiplex PCR. MiXCR, run by TCRdb on the immunoSEQ multiplex PCR reads, gives a single entry per CDR3 protein. The sample has 170,000 or so distinct CDR3 sequences, 90% to 95% seen once. Study results and limitations: By the study's own acknowledgment, its TCR sequencing and HLA analysis included relatively few individuals.

Trimming stripped 7 bases from V and 3 bases from J, with 13 bases between. Germline lookup yields CDR1 ENHRY and CDR2 SYGVKD. CDR3 length: 14 residues. Sequences were obtained from CD4+ T cells from PBMCs. This chain joins TRBV10-3 and TRBJ2-4; D perhaps matches TRBD2 (5 bases). The TCR comes from a human donor with multiple sclerosis. The CDR3, as DNA: TGTGCCATCAAAGAGGGTTTAGACAAAAACATTCAGTACTTC. Its protein is CAIKEGLDKNIQYF.